The source of this T cell receptor beta chain is a study of regulatory T cells in long-lasting Graves disease. Overall study: Graves' patients, diagnosed recently, had received antithyroid drugs under 3 months.

Study observations and caveats: TRBV28, TRBJ1-2 and TRBJ2-5 were segments that persistent disease favored.

This clonotype was seen ten or more times. The target antigen is unknown. CDR1 is KGHSH, CDR2 LQKENI, per germline. This CDR3 comprises 14 residues. V trimming: 4 bases; J trimming: 3 bases; junction bases outside the gene matches: 4. Stated time point: newly diagnosed GD, antithyroid drugs for less than 3 months. After RNA was extracted from PBMCs, the TCR library was made from it. Researchers made TCR beta libraries by using iRepertoire HTBI primers and running Arm-PCR on CDR3 regions. TCRdb processed the multiplex PCR reads anew with MiXCR; each CDR3 protein has one entry. The sample lists under 400,000 distinct CDR3 sequences; over 15% were seen once. The data also belong to a second study, concerning T cells in Graves' hyperthyroidism and ophthalmopathy. That work adds: A model of 13 V-J features distinguished ophthalmopathy from stable hyperthyroidism.

The input for sequencing was peripheral blood mononuclear cells (PBMCs), taken at new diagnosis, from a patient treated with antithyroid drugs. The chain employs TRBV18 and TRBJ1-2; 8 bases line up with TRBD1. This receptor was identified in a middle-aged man with Graves disease. The CDR3 here is CASSQQTGDYGYTF. CDR3 nucleotides: TGTGCCAGCTCACAACAGACAGGGGACTATGGCTACACCTTC.